This T cell receptor (beta chain) comes out of a study of graft-versus-host responses after intestinal transplantation. Study-wide results and limits: There were GvH clones found in recipient marrow, and some of them appeared first in ileum or blood.

V was clipped by 5 bases and J by 0 bases, with 9 bases between them. The germline CDR1 and CDR2 sequences are SGDLS and YYNGEE. CDR3 size: 14 residues. On this clone: Its target is unknown.

The repertoire was sequenced with immunoSEQ multiplex PCR; TCRdb's copy has only in-frame clones and lacks some. The data contain roughly 120,000 clones, 85% to 95% of them singletons. Sequencing was performed on unstimulated CD8+ T cells sorted from spleen or lymph node cells, taken before intestinal transplant. This clonotype originated in a human donor who received an intestinal transplant. This rearrangement joins TRBV9 to TRBJ1-3; D remains unclear. In DNA, the CDR3 is TGTGCCAGCAGGCGAGGGAGCTCTGGAAACACCATATATTTT. Translated, it gives CASRRGSSGNTIYF.